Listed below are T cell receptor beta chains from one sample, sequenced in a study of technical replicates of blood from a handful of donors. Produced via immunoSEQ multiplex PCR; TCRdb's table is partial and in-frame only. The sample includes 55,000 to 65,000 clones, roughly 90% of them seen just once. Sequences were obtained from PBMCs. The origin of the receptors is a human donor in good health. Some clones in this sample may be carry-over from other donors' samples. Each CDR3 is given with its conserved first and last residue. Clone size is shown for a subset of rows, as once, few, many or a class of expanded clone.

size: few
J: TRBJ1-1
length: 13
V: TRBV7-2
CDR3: CASSPWTGGRAFF

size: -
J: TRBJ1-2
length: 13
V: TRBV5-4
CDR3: CASSLAWAYGYTF

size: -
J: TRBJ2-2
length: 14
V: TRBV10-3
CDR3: CAISVRGTTGELFF

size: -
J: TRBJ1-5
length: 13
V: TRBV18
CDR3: CASSPERDQPQHF

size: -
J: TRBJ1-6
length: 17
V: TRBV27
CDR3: CASSPDRDRVLSSPLHF

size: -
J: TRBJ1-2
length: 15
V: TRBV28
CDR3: CASRYDRGYRYGYTF

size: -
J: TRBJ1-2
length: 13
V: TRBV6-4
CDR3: CASSDPDTYGYTF

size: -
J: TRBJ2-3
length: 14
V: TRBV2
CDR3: CASSADTQGYTQYF

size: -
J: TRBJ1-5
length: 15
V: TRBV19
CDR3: CASRRDRGSNQPQHF

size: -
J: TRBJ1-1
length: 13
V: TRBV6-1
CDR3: CASSKQENTEAFF

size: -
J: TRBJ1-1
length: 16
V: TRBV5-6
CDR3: CASSLRDRTVYTEAFF

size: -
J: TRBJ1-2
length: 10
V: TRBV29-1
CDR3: CSAQGYGYTF

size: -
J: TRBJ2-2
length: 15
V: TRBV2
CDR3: CAVEGGGAGTGELFF

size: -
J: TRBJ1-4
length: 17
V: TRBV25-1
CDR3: CASSDPISNRGVRKLFF

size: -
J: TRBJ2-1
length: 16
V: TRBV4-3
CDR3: CASSRMASGQGDEQFF

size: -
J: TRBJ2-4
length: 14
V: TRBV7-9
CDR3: CASTPWDSKNIQYF

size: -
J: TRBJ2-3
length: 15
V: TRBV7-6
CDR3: CASSLQRGVIDTQYF

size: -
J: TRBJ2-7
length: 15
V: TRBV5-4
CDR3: CASSPTTDRVAEQYF

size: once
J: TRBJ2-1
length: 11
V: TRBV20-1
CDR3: CSATAGGEQFF

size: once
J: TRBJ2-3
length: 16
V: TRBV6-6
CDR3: CASTSRTSGGADTQYF

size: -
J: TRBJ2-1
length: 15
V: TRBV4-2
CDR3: CASSHGTSGENEQFF

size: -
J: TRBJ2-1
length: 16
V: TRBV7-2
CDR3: CASSLGLASGENEQFF

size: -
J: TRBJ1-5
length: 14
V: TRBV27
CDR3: CASSPDRGYQPQHF

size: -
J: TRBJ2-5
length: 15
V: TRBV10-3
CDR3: CAISDLRDLQETQYF

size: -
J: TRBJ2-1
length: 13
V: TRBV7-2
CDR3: CASSSDSNNEQFF

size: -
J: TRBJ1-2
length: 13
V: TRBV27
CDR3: CASSPLDRSSYTF

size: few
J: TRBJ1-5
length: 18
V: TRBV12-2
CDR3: CASRLEDSHAGSNQPQHF

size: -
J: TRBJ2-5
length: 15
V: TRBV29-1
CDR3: CSAPRGTSGQETQYF

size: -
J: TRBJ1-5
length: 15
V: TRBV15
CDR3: CATRQGASSNQPQHF

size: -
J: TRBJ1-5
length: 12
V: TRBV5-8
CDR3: CASRGANQPQHF

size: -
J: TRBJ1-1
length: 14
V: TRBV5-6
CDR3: CASSLRTVSTEAFF

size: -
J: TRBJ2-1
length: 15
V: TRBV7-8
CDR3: CASSLVSGGRDEQFF

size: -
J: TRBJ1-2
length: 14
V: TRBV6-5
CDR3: CASSSGQRQGGYTF

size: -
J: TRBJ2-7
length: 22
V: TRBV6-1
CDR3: CASSEGARGWLTSGLSFYEQYF

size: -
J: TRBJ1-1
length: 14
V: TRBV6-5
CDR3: CASSYGARNTEAFF

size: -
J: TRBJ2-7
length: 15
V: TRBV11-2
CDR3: CASSLGLAENYEQYF

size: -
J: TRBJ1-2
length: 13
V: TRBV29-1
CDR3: CSVASDQAGGYTF

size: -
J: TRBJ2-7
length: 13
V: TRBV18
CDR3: CASSRENSYEQYF

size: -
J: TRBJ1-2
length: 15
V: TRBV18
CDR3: CASSPDRNSNYGYTF

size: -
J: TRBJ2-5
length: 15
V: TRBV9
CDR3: CASSPSGGQQETQYF

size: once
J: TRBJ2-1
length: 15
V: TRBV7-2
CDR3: CASSQSGGALGGQFF

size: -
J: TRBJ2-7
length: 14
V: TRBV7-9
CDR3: CASSLEQGSYEQYF

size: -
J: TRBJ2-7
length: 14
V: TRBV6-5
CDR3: CASSYSWTEYEQYF

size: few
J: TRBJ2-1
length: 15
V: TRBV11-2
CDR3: CASSVAGVAYNEQFF

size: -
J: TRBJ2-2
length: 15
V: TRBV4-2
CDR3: CASSPGLADTGELFF

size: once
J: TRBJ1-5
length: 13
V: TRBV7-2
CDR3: CASSFSAQQPQHF

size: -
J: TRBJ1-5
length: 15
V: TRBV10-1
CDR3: CASSKHRGVSQPQHF

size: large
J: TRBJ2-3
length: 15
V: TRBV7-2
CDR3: CASSLWGGITDTQYF

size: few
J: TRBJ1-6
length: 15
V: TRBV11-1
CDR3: CASSLSGFNNSPLHF

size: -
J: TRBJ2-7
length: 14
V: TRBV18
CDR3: CASSAGLAVDEQYF

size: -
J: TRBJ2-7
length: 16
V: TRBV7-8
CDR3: CASSQTGVLTSYEQYF

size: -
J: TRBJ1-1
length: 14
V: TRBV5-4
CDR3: CASSFGSVNTEAFF

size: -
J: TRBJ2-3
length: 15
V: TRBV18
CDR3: CASSPGQGNTDTQYF